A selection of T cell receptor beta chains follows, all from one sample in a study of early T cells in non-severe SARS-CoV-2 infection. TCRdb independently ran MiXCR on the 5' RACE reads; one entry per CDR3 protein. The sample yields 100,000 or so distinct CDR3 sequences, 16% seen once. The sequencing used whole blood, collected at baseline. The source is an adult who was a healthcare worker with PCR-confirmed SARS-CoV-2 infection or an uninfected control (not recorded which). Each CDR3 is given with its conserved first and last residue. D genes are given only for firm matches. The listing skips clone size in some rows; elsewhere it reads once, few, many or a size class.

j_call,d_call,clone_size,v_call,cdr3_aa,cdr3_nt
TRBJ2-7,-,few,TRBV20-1,CSARKNGYEQYF,TGCAGTGCTAGAAAGAACGGCTACGAGCAGTACTTC
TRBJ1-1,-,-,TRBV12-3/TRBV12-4,CASSLALGAHTEAFF,TGTGCCAGCAGTTTAGCGTTAGGAGCTCACACTGAAGCTTTCTTT
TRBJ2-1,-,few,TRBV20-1,CSARENHNEQFF,TGCAGTGCTAGAGAGAACCACAATGAGCAGTTCTTC
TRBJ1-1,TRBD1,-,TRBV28,CASSFEGAPRAEAFF,TGTGCCAGCAGTTTTGAGGGGGCGCCTCGTGCTGAAGCTTTCTTT
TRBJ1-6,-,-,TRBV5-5,CASSENLAAAFNSPLHF,TGTGCCAGCAGCGAGAACCTAGCGGCCGCTTTTAATTCACCCCTCCACTTT
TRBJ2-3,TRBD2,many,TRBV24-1,CATSDPGTRADTQYF,TGTGCCACCAGTGATCCCGGGACTAGGGCAGATACGCAGTATTTT
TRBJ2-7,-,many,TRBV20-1,CSATVGLRGSYEQYF,TGCAGTGCCACCGTTGGTCTTCGGGGTTCCTACGAGCAGTACTTC
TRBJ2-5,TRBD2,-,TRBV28,CASNAAGRETQYF,TGTGCCAGCAACGCAGCGGGAAGAGAGACCCAGTACTTC
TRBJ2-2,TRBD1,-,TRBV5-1,CASRDRERTGELFF,TGCGCCAGCAGGGACAGGGAGAGGACCGGGGAGCTGTTTTTT
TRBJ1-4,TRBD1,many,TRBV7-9,CASSFQRTGEELFF,TGTGCCAGCAGCTTTCAGCGGACAGGGGAGGAATTGTTTTTT
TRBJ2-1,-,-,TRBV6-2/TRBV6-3,CASSYSRYNEQFF,TGTGCCAGCAGTTACTCTCGCTACAATGAGCAGTTCTTC
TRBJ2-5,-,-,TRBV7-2,CASSLAPETQYF,TGTGCCAGCAGCTTAGCCCCCGAGACCCAGTACTTC
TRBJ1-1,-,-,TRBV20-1,CSAQGVTEAFF,TGCAGTGCTCAAGGGGTTACTGAAGCTTTCTTT
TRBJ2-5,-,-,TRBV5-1,CASSLSDPETQYF,TGCGCCAGCAGCTTGTCCGACCCAGAGACCCAGTACTTC
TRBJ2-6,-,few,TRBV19,CASSMGSASSGANVLTF,TGTGCCAGTAGTATGGGATCCGCAAGCTCTGGGGCCAACGTCCTGACTTTC
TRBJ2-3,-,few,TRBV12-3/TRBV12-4,CASSLAGIRTDTQYF,TGTGCCAGCAGTTTAGCCGGAATTAGAACAGATACGCAGTATTTT
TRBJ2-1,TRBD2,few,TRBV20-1,CSAGGGSGTYYNEQFF,TGCAGTGCTGGTGGGGGGAGCGGGACCTACTACAATGAGCAGTTCTTC
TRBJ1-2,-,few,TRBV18,CASSPRREDYGYTF,TGTGCCAGCTCACCACGTAGGGAGGACTATGGCTACACCTTC
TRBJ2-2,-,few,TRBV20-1,CSATIDNTGELFF,TGCAGTGCCACTATAGACAACACCGGGGAGCTGTTTTTT
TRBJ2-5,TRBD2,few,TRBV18,CASSPDAGGETQYF,TGTGCCAGCTCACCAGACGCGGGAGGAGAGACCCAGTACTTC
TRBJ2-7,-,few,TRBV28,CASRSTYEQYF,TGTGCCAGCAGGTCGACCTACGAGCAGTACTTC
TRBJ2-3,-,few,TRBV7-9,CASSASLDGTDTQYF,TGTGCCAGCAGCGCATCCCTAGATGGCACAGATACGCAGTATTTT
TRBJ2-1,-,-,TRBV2,CASSEGKYNEQFF,TGTGCCAGCAGTGAGGGCAAATACAATGAGCAGTTCTTC
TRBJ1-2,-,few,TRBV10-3,CAISESGYGYTF,TGTGCCATCAGTGAGTCGGGCTATGGCTACACCTTC
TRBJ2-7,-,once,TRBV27,CASTGFNYEQYF,TGTGCCAGCACCGGCTTCAACTACGAGCAGTACTTC
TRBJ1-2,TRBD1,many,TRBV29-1,CSAAGQGNGYTF,TGCAGCGCTGCGGGACAGGGTAATGGCTACACCTTC
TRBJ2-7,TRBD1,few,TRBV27,CASRASVGQGSYEQYF,TGTGCCAGCAGAGCCTCCGTGGGACAGGGTTCCTACGAGCAGTACTTC
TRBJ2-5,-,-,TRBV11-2,CASSAELGTQYF,TGTGCCAGCAGCGCAGAGTTGGGGACCCAGTACTTC
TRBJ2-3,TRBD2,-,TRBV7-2,CASSLRPGGLAGGPQDTQYF,TGTGCCAGCAGCCTACGCCCCGGGGGACTAGCGGGAGGGCCGCAAGATACGCAGTATTTT
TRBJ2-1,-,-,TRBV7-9,CASSLDSNNEQFF,TGTGCCAGCAGCTTAGACAGCAACAATGAGCAGTTCTTC
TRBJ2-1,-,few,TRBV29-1,CSVGGPAHEQFF,TGCAGCGTTGGAGGTCCGGCCCATGAGCAGTTCTTC
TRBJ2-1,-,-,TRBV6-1,CASSEMLRSEQFF,TGTGCCAGCAGTGAAATGCTTCGTTCTGAGCAGTTCTTC
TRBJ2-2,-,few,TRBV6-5,CASSYDRLTGELFF,TGTGCCAGCAGTTACGACAGGCTGACAGGGGAGCTGTTTTTT
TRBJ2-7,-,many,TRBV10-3,CAISESGREPYEQYF,TGTGCCATCAGTGAGTCAGGTAGAGAGCCCTACGAGCAGTACTTC
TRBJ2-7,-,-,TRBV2,CASRGLFAFEQYF,TGTGCCAGCAGGGGATTATTTGCTTTCGAGCAGTACTTC
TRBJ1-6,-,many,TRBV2,CASSVRSYNSPLHF,TGTGCCAGCAGTGTACGCTCCTATAATTCACCCCTCCACTTT
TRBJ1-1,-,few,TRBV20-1,CSASGRGDWEAFF,TGCAGTGCTAGCGGCAGGGGCGATTGGGAAGCTTTCTTT
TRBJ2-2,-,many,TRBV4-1,CASSQGTDPAGELFF,TGCGCCAGCAGCCAAGGGACGGACCCGGCCGGGGAGCTGTTTTTT
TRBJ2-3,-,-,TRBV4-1,CASSPNLLTDTQYF,TGCGCCAGCAGCCCGAATCTACTCACAGATACGCAGTATTTT
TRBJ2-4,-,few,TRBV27,CASSLSGIAKNIQYF,TGTGCCAGCAGTTTATCGGGGATAGCCAAAAACATTCAGTACTTC